One T cell receptor (beta chain) is described in this entry. Its antigen is undetermined. This record comes from a study of cytomegalovirus exposure and HLA in healthy donors. The PCR made use of 60 Vbeta and 13 Jbeta primers. The data were produced by immunoSEQ multiplex PCR, yet TCRdb's version contains in-frame clones alone and is incomplete. The data contain 100,000 to 150,000 clones, over 75% of them singletons. Study-wide results and limits: A link between a missense DCLRE1C variant and TCR beta V- and J-gene trimming emerged from a later analysis. As immune exposure information, only CMV serostatus was available. Common viral pathogens were later found to be apparently linked to several of the most significant clusters. Productive status was seen about 87% or about 30% of the time for most TCR beta V segments in an earlier analysis.

This sequence originates from a man aged 30 to 45 in good health and CMV-seronegative. The sequenced sample consisted of PBMCs.

Here the CDR3 DNA reads TGTGCCAGCAGGGTAGCCGAAAAACTGTTTTTT. It is translated as CASRVAEKLFF. V usage is TRBV11-2 and J usage is TRBJ1-4; D not certain. The length of the CDR3 is 11 residues. From germline, CDR1 is SGHAT and CDR2 FQNNGV. The V end was cut by 6 bases, the J end by 8 bases, with 7 bases between.